Below are 23 T cell receptor beta chains sequenced from a single sample in a study of breast tumors, draining lymph nodes, adjacent tissues. Breast cancer patients provided tissue from their axillary draining lymph nodes. MiXCR, run by TCRdb on the multiplex PCR reads, gives a single entry per CDR3 protein. The sample consists of around 100,000 distinct CDR3 sequences, about 20% of them appearing once. The sample comprised axillary lymph node tissue. These receptors were collected from a female donor with breast cancer. Some clones in this sample may be carry-over from other donors' samples.

This clonotype was recorded at least ten times. The V call is TRBV5-1, the J call TRBJ2-3; the match to TRBD2 covers 14 bases. Per the germline V gene, CDR1 is SGHRS and CDR2 is YFSETQ. The V gene end was trimmed by 2 bases and the J gene end by 5 bases; junction bases not matched to a gene: 13. The CDR3 extends over 19 amino acids. CDR3 sequence reads: CASSFRPGLAGGAKDTQYF. Here the CDR3 DNA reads TGCGCCAGCAGCTTTCGCCCAGGACTAGCGGGAGGTGCTAAAGATACGCAGTATTTT.

This clonotype showed up many times. V and J are TRBV2 and TRBJ2-7; D gene ambiguous. V dropped 8 bases and J dropped 6 bases, with 17 bases sitting between them. In germline, CDR1 is SNHLY, CDR2 FYNNEI. This CDR3 region has 13 residues. CDR3 protein: CASCVPERCEQYF. The DNA of the CDR3 is TGTGCCAGCTGCGTCCCCGAGCGCTGCGAGCAGTACTTC.

This clonotype was seen many times. The chain couples TRBV7-9 to TRBJ2-5; D unresolved. The CDR3 covers 14 residues. Germline loops: CDR1 SEHNR, CDR2 FQNEAQ (reference sequence). Trimming left V 5 bases short and J 0 bases short, with 10 bases between. CDR3 sequence: CASSPGQYQETQYF. CDR3 nucleotide sequence: TGTGCCAGCAGCCCCGGGCAGTACCAAGAGACCCAGTACTTC.

To note about this clonotype: It is likely a read error, because the conserved phenylalanine at the end of the CDR3 is missing. This chain connects TRBV7-2 to TRBJ2-7; TRBD2 might be the D (6 bases). This CDR3 comprises 14 residues. Trimming took 5 bases from V and 4 from J, leaving 15 bases between them. The germline CDR1 and CDR2 sequences are SGHTA and FQGNSA. CDR3 region: CASSPSVSSYEQYY. In nucleotides, the CDR3 is TGTGCCAGCAGCCCTAGCGTTAGCTCGTACGAGCAGTACTAC.

This clonotype has ten or more counts. The CDR3, as DNA: TGTGCCAGCAGCAGCGGACAGGCGGCACGTGAAAAACTGTTTTTT. Its protein product is CASSSGQAAREKLFF. This chain joins TRBV7-9 and TRBJ1-4; 7 bases match TRBD1. V lost 5 bases and J lost 7; bases outside the gene matches: 10. This CDR3 comprises 15 residues. CDR1 and CDR2 (germline): SEHNR, FQNEAQ (reference sequence).

This clonotype was seen more than once but under ten times. The chain employs TRBV6-5 and TRBJ2-6; no clear D gene. The CDR3 extends over 13 amino acids. Trimming shortened V by 7 bases and J by 1 base, and 5 bases separated the two germline ends. Per the germline V gene, CDR1 is MNHEY and CDR2 is SVGAGI. In nucleotides, the CDR3 is TGTGCCAGCACTGCTTCTGGGGCCAACGTCCTGACTTTC. Amino acids: CASTASGANVLTF.

In its sample, this clonotype was seen many times. The CDR3 DNA reads as TGCGCCAGCAGTGGGAACAGCCAGTCCTATGGCTACACCTTC. It yields the protein CASSGNSQSYGYTF. The rearrangement uses TRBV5-1 and TRBJ1-2; no firm D call. V lost 5 bases and J lost 4, with 15 bases in between. This CDR3 contains 14 residues. From germline, CDR1 is SGHRS and CDR2 YFSETQ.

This clonotype was detected ten times or more. The chain is built from TRBV6-1 and TRBJ2-7, with D possibly being TRBD1 or TRBD2 (6 bases each). Trimming removed 1 base from V and 4 bases from J, with 11 bases in between. From germline, CDR1 is MNHNS and CDR2 SASEGT. This CDR3 region has 14 residues. The CDR3 bases are TGTGCCAGCAGTGAAGTGGGGGGCGCATACGAGCAGTACTTC. Translated: CASSEVGGAYEQYF.

A remark on this clonotype: This sequence may be a read error, since a much larger clone differs from it by one base. This rearrangement joins TRBV5-1 to TRBJ1-4; weak D call: TRBD1 (5 bases). CDR1 is SGHRS and CDR2 is YFSETQ in the germline V gene. This CDR3 region has 12 residues. The CDR3 DNA reads TGCGCCAGCAGGGAAAGGGGTGAAAGACTGTTTTTT. It translates to CASRERGERLFF.

As to this clonotype: A junction boundary mismatches the germline segment, possibly from a read error. This chain links TRBV6-1 with TRBJ2-1; TRBD1 aligns across 7 bases. This CDR3 has 16 residues. Germline loops: CDR1 MNHNS, CDR2 SASEGT. In DNA form, the CDR3 reads TGTGCCAGCAGTGAAGCGCGCAGGGGGAGCTACGATGAGCAGTTCTTC. This codes for CASSEARRGSYDEQFF.

Ten or more counts support this clonotype. This sequence joins TRBV15 and TRBJ2-3, with D tentatively TRBD1 or TRBD2 (5 bases each). Trimming took off 4 bases at V and 5 bases at J, with 13 bases between the two ends. CDR3 size: 14 residues. Germline V gene sequence: CDR1 LNHNV, CDR2 YYDKDF (reference sequence). CDR3 nucleotide sequence: TGTGCCACCAGCATTCCGAGGGACGGAGATACGCAGTATTTT. This gives the protein CATSIPRDGDTQYF. The variable domain in full, completed from reference TRBV15 and TRBJ2-3, reads DAMVIQNPRYQVTQFGKPVTLSCSQTLNHNVMYWYQQKSSQAPKLLFHYYDKDFNNEADTPDNFQSRRPNTSFCFLDIRSPGLGDTAMYLCATSIPRDGDTQYFGPGTRLTVL.

The rearrangement joins TRBV6-4 to TRBJ2-7, with a weak D call TRBD2 (6 bases). This CDR3 region has 15 residues. Germline lookup yields CDR1 MRHNA and CDR2 SNTAGT. Trimming pared 0 bases from V and 2 bases from J, leaving 11 bases between. CDR3 DNA sequence: TGTGCCAGCAGTGACTCTCCGGGGGAGCCCTACGAGCAGTACTTC. Its protein product is CASSDSPGEPYEQYF.

This clonotype was recorded many times. The chain recombines TRBV5-1 with TRBJ2-1, with 9 bases aligning to TRBD2. Germline V gene sequence: CDR1 SGHRS, CDR2 YFSETQ. The V and J ends lost 4 bases and 6 bases, in that order; junction bases with no gene match: 11. The CDR3 extends over 16 amino acids. The CDR3 coding sequence is TGCGCCAGCAGCCCCACTCTTGGCGGGAGGGCCAATGAGCAGTTCTTC. It yields the protein CASSPTLGGRANEQFF.

This clonotype was counted at least ten times. The rearrangement uses TRBV27 and TRBJ2-7; D possibly corresponds to TRBD1 (5 bases). V was cut by 4 bases and J by 6 bases, with 10 bases left in between. CDR1 MNHEY and CDR2 SMNVEV come from the germline V gene (reference sequence). The CDR3 extends over 12 amino acids. CDR3 bases: TGTGCCAGCAGTTCGCGACAGACCGAGCAGTACTTC. Amino acid sequence: CASSSRQTEQYF.

This clonotype was seen ten or more times. The V gene is TRBV9, the J gene TRBJ2-1, with D unclear. Germline CDR1 and CDR2: SGDLS and YYNGEE. Trimming removed 0 bases from V and 0 bases from J, with 7 bases in between. There are 15 residues in the CDR3. CDR3 DNA: TGTGCCAGCAGCGTAGAGATGAGCTCCTACAATGAGCAGTTCTTC. Translated, it gives CASSVEMSSYNEQFF.

This clonotype was detected ten times or more. The chain uses TRBV5-1 and TRBJ2-1, with 14 bases lining up with TRBD2. CDR1 and CDR2 from the germline V gene are SGHRS and YFSETQ. The CDR3 spans 16 residues. V shed 3 bases, J shed 5 bases, and the junction held 4 bases outside the gene matches. The CDR3 spells CASSSGLAGGDNEQFF. The CDR3, as DNA: TGCGCCAGCAGCTCTGGACTAGCGGGAGGTGACAATGAGCAGTTCTTC.

This clonotype occurred a few times. J is TRBJ2-2 and V is TRBV2; 9 bases align to TRBD1. The CDR3 has 15 residues. Germline V gene lookup returns CDR1 SNHLY and CDR2 FYNNEI. The J segment lost 4 bases and the V segment lost 6 bases, leaving 6 bases of the junction unmatched. In DNA, the CDR3 is TGTGCCAGCAGCGGGAGACAGGGGGGCACCGGGGAGCTGTTTTTT. This gives the protein CASSGRQGGTGELFF.

As regards this clonotype: One base away lies a much larger clone, so this may be a sequencing read error. The chain joins TRBV19 to TRBJ2-7, with D uncertain. The CDR3 has 13 amino acids. Germline assignment: CDR1 LNHDA and CDR2 SQIVND (reference sequence). The CDR3 nucleotides read TGTGCCGGTAGTATTAAGGGATCCTACGAGCAGTACTTC. It is translated as CAGSIKGSYEQYF.

Note on this clonotype: Given a much more abundant clone one base away, this may be a read error. This chain joins TRBV6-1 and TRBJ1-5, with 8 bases identical to TRBD1. The V gene end was trimmed by 8 bases and the J gene end by 0 bases; junction bases not matched to a gene: 3. Germline V CDR1 and CDR2: MNHNS, SASEGT. The CDR3 is 14 amino acids. In nucleotides, the CDR3 is TGTGCCAGCGTGGACAGGGCTAGCAATCAGCCCCAGCATTTT. This codes for CASVDRASNQPQHF.

In its sample, this clonotype was seen many times. This chain links TRBV5-1 with TRBJ2-1, with D tentatively TRBD2 (6 bases). The germline V gene has CDR1 SGHRS and CDR2 YFSETQ. The CDR3 is made up of 14 amino acids. The germline V and J ends were trimmed by 4 bases and 14 bases, with 22 bases remaining between them. In nucleotides, the CDR3 is TGCGCCAGCAGCCTAGCCGGGACTCCGGTTAGAAAGTTCTTC. It specifies CASSLAGTPVRKFF.

This chain uses TRBV5-8 with TRBJ2-7; 7 bases are shared with TRBD1. Trimming removed 4 bases from V and 4 bases from J; junction bases left unmatched: 8. CDR3 length: 14 amino acids. The germline gives CDR1 SGHTS, CDR2 YDEGEE. The DNA for the CDR3 is TGTGCCAGCAGCCCTTCGGGACAGAAATACGAGCAGTACTTC. Translation: CASSPSGQKYEQYF.

This chain links TRBV19 with TRBJ2-1, with D perhaps matching TRBD2 (6 bases). The CDR3 covers 15 residues. Trimming pared 4 bases from V and 4 bases from J, leaving 14 bases between. From germline, CDR1 is LNHDA and CDR2 SQIVND (reference sequence). CDR3 loop: CASSNERARYNEQFF. The CDR3 DNA follows: TGTGCCAGTAGTAACGAGCGGGCTCGGTACAATGAGCAGTTCTTC. Full variable domain (rest looked up from reference TRBV19 and TRBJ2-1): DGGITQSPKYLFRKEGQNVTLSCEQNLNHDAMYWYRQDPGQGLRLIYYSQIVNDFQKGDIAEGYSVSREKKESFPLTVTSAQKNPTAFYLCASSNERARYNEQFFGPGTRLTVL.

This clonotype was recorded at least ten times. The V gene is TRBV5-6, the J gene TRBJ2-5; D not resolved. There are 17 residues in the CDR3. Trimming took 1 base from V and 5 from J, leaving 21 bases between them. CDR1 and CDR2 from the germline V gene are SGHDT and YYEEEE. The CDR3 DNA follows: TGTGCCAGCAGCTTGTTCAGCCACAAGGGTCAGTTGGAGACCCAGTACTTC. Amino acids: CASSLFSHKGQLETQYF.